This T cell receptor beta chain derives from a study of cytomegalovirus exposure and HLA in healthy donors. Study as a whole: About 82 million unique TCRs from HLA-typed donors were held in an early release of data. Of the donors genotyped, a few hundred in all, 75% to 90% fell in the Caucasian-associated ancestry cluster. Study-level results: After further analysis at a later stage, 15,000 to 20,000 TCR beta sequences were associated with HLA alleles at 0.05 false discovery rate.

The V end was cut by 1 base, the J end by 6 bases, with 10 bases between. Per germline, CDR1 SGHAT and CDR2 FQNNGV. The CDR3 totals 13 residues. Of note for this clone: Its target is unknown.

Both 60 Vbeta primers and 13 Jbeta primers went into the PCR. The assay was immunoSEQ multiplex PCR, and TCRdb's table has in-frame clones only and misses some. The data contain some 150,000 clones, about two thirds of them seen just once; the ten biggest clones take up under 3.5%. Although they were nominally healthy when sampled, donors likely had unrecorded immune exposures. The receptor's source is a woman in her 30s in good health and CMV-seronegative. This chain connects TRBV11-2 to TRBJ2-7, with a tentative D call TRBD1 (5 bases). Sequenced sample: PBMCs. The CDR3 reads CASSLGGRAEQYF. CDR3 nucleotide sequence: TGTGCCAGCAGCTTAGGAGGCAGGGCCGAGCAGTACTTC.